Following are 11 T cell receptor beta chains from one sample sequenced in a study of blood T cell repertoires in COVID-19. Sequencing was performed with immunoSEQ multiplex PCR; in TCRdb, only in-frame clones are kept and a portion is missing. The data hold 150,000 to 200,000 clones, with approximately 91% observed a single time. The sample taken for sequencing was peripheral blood. The receptors here all came from a man between 18 and 35 years old with COVID-19, enrolled during active disease.

The chain links TRBV7-2 to TRBJ2-7, with TRBD2 identical over 7 bases. Unmatched junction bases numbered 7, after V lost 5 bases and J lost 3 bases. CDR3 size: 14 residues. The V gene's germline CDR1 is SGHTA and CDR2 FQGNSA. CDR3: CASSPRGGNYEQYF. The CDR3 DNA sequence: TGTGCCAGCAGCCCCCGGGGAGGGAACTACGAGCAGTACTTC.

The chain joins TRBV6-2 or TRBV6-3 to TRBJ2-7; no clear D. Germline CDR1 and CDR2: MNHEY and SVGEGT. This CDR3 contains 14 residues. Trimming left V 2 bases short and J 0 bases short, with 8 bases between. CDR3 sequence reads: CASSYNTVSYEQYF. In nucleotides, the CDR3 is TGTGCCAGCAGTTACAATACAGTCTCCTACGAGCAGTACTTC.

The chain recombines TRBV11-2 with TRBJ1-2; 9 nucleotides line up with TRBD1. This CDR3 is built from 15 residues. Unmatched junction bases numbered 13, after V lost 6 bases and J lost 8 bases. The V gene's germline CDR1 is SGHAT and CDR2 FQNNGV. The CDR3 bases are TGTGCCAGCAGACATCCCCAACAGGGGGCAGAGGGCTACACCTTC. This gives the protein CASRHPQQGAEGYTF.

The chain employs TRBV6-5 and TRBJ1-6; D unresolved. Germline V gives CDR1 MNHEY, CDR2 SVGAGI. The V and J ends lost 8 bases and 9 bases respectively, with 11 bases between them. The CDR3 is 12 amino acids. This CDR3 reads CASQKGGSPLHF. CDR3 nucleotide sequence: TGTGCCAGCCAAAAAGGAGGTTCACCCCTCCACTTT.

The chain uses TRBV29-1 and TRBJ2-7, with 12 bases lining up with TRBD2. CDR3 length: 13 residues. CDR1 and CDR2 from the germline V gene are SQVTM and ANQGSEA. Trimming removed 6 bases from V and 3 bases from J; junction bases left unmatched: 3. In DNA form, the CDR3 reads TGCAGCGTCGTACTAGCGGGAGGCTACGAGCAGTACTTC. Translated, it gives CSVVLAGGYEQYF.

The chain carries TRBV2 and TRBJ2-7; 8 positions match TRBD2. Germline trimming cut 7 bases from V and 4 bases from J; bases unmatched to any gene: 9. The CDR3 has 14 residues. Germline CDR1 reads SNHLY; CDR2 reads FYNNEI. CDR3 amino acids: CASKESGSKYEQYF. The CDR3 DNA sequence: TGTGCCAGCAAGGAGAGCGGGAGTAAATACGAGCAGTACTTC. Together with reference TRBV2 and TRBJ2-7, the CDR3 gives the full variable domain: EPEVTQTPSHQVTQMGQEVILRCVPISNHLYFYWYRQILGQKVEFLVSFYNNEISEKSEIFDDQFSVERPDGSNFTLKIRSTKLEDSAMYFCASKESGSKYEQYFGPGTRLTVT.

The chain joins TRBV14 to TRBJ2-5; 7 bases line up with TRBD1. This CDR3 contains 15 residues. With 2 bases clipped from V and 2 bases from J, the junction kept 5 bases outside the gene matches. Germline V CDR1 and CDR2: SGHDN, FVKESK. CDR3 DNA sequence: TGTGCCAGCAGCCAAACGGGACAGCTGCAAGAGACCCAGTACTTC. Its protein product is CASSQTGQLQETQYF.

V is TRBV4-3 and J is TRBJ2-1; D is possibly TRBD2 (7 bases). From germline, CDR1 is LGHNA and CDR2 YSLEER. CDR3 length equals 16 residues. With 2 bases removed from V and 4 bases from J, the gap between germline ends came to 15 bases. The CDR3 loop is CASSQLGGTQYNEQFF. The CDR3 DNA reads as TGCGCCAGCAGCCAACTGGGGGGGACACAATACAATGAGCAGTTCTTC.

A few counts support this clone. The genes are TRBV5-1 and TRBJ2-7, with D perhaps matching TRBD1 (5 bases). Per the germline V gene, CDR1 is SGHRS and CDR2 is YFSETQ. This CDR3 is built from 13 residues. The germline V and J ends were trimmed by 0 bases and 6 bases, with 10 bases remaining between them. This CDR3 reads CASSLGQGGEQYF. The CDR3 DNA sequence: TGCGCCAGCAGCTTGGGGCAGGGTGGCGAGCAGTACTTC.

The V call is TRBV28, the J call TRBJ1-2; D is undetermined. CDR1 is MDHEN, CDR2 SYDVKM, per germline. CDR3 length: 12 amino acids. With 6 bases removed from V and 8 bases from J, the gap between germline ends came to 13 bases. The chain's CDR3 is CASSSPTYGYTF. The DNA of the CDR3 is TGTGCCAGCAGCTCCCCTACGTACGGCTACACCTTC.

V is TRBV19 and J is TRBJ1-2, with D possibly being TRBD1 (5 bases). This CDR3 comprises 14 residues. Germline-derived CDR1 and CDR2 are LNHDA and SQIVND (reference sequence). V shed 1 base and J shed 2 bases, with 8 bases lying between them. The CDR3 nucleotides are TGTGCCAGTAGTATAGGGGGCGCGAACTATGGCTACACCTTC. This codes for CASSIGGANYGYTF.